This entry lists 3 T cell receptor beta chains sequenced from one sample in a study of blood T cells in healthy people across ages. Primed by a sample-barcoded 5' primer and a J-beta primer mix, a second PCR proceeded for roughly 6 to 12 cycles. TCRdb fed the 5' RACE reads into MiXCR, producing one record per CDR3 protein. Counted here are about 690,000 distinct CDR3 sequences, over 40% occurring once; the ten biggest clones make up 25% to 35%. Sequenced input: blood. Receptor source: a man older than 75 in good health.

The CDR3 DNA sequence: TGCAGTGCTTCCTCCCCGACAGGGGTGCGCTCACCCCTCCACTTT. It encodes CSASSPTGVRSPLHF. V and J are TRBV20-1 and TRBJ1-6; 8 nucleotides align to TRBD1. V dropped 5 bases and J dropped 10; count of bases not matched to a gene: 13. Germline-derived CDR1 and CDR2 are DFQATT and SNEGSKA (reference sequence). The CDR3 loop spans 15 amino acids.

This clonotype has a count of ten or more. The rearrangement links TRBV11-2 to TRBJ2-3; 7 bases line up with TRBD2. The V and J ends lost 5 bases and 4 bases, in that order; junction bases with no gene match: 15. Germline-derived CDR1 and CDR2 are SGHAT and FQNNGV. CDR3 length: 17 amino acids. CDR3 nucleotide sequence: TGTGCCAGCAGCCGCCATTCTAGCGGTGGGGGATCAGATACGCAGTATTTT. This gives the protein CASSRHSSGGGSDTQYF.

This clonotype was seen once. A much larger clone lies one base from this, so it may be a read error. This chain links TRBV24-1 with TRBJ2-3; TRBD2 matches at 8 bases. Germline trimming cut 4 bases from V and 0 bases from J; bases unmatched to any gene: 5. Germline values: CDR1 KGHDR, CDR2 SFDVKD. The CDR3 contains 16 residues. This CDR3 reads CATSDHREGSTDTQYF. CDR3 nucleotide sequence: TGTGCCACCAGTGACCACCGGGAGGGGAGCACAGATACGCAGTATTTT.